Each of the 8 T cell receptor beta chains below was sequenced from the same sample in a study of cytomegalovirus exposure and HLA in healthy donors. PCR employed 60 Vbeta and 13 Jbeta primers. Clones were sequenced by immunoSEQ multiplex PCR, and TCRdb holds only the in-frame ones, with some missing. The data hold 65,000 to 75,000 clones, with about 74% observed a single time. Material: PBMCs. The receptors were sampled from a woman aged 60-75 years in good health and CMV-seropositive.

CDR3 sequence reads: CASSLVAGGMETQYF. CDR3 nucleotide sequence: TGCGCCAGCAGCTTGGTGGCAGGGGGCATGGAGACCCAGTACTTC. This chain links TRBV5-1 with TRBJ2-5, with 8 bases identical to TRBD1. The J segment lost 5 bases and the V segment lost 0 bases, leaving 6 bases of the junction unmatched. This CDR3 contains 15 residues. Per germline, CDR1 SGHRS and CDR2 YFSETQ.

V usage is TRBV29-1 and J usage is TRBJ2-3; TRBD2 aligns across 8 bases. Losses at the gene ends were 4 bases for V and 4 bases for J; bases not matched to a gene: 7. The CDR3 runs 14 residues. CDR1 and CDR2 from the germline V gene are SQVTM and ANQGSEA. The CDR3 DNA sequence: TGCAGCGTTGGGGTCGGGGGGGCCTCAGATACGCAGTATTTT. This translates into CSVGVGGASDTQYF.

V gene TRBV2 combines with J gene TRBJ2-1; 7 nucleotides match TRBD1. The CDR3 runs to 13 residues. Per the germline V gene, CDR1 is SNHLY and CDR2 is FYNNEI. Trimming took 5 bases from V and 4 from J; bases not matched to a gene: 2. Here the CDR3 reads CASSSTGYNEQFF. Here the CDR3 DNA reads TGTGCCAGCAGTTCGACAGGGTACAATGAGCAGTTCTTC. The full variable domain, with the rest looked up from reference TRBV2 and TRBJ2-1, is EPEVTQTPSHQVTQMGQEVILRCVPISNHLYFYWYRQILGQKVEFLVSFYNNEISEKSEIFDDQFSVERPDGSNFTLKIRSTKLEDSAMYFCASSSTGYNEQFFGPGTRLTVL.

This clone showed up just a few times. The chain has TRBV5-1 and TRBJ1-1; unclear D gene. Germline V CDR1 and CDR2: SGHRS, YFSETQ. Trimming removed 5 bases at V and 3 bases at J, with 5 bases between. The CDR3 loop spans 11 amino acids. The CDR3 DNA follows: TGCGCCAGCAGGTCCGACACTGAAGCTTTCTTT. The encoded protein is CASRSDTEAFF.

V and J are TRBV27 and TRBJ1-5, with a weak D call TRBD1 (5 bases). Germline V gene data show CDR1 as MNHEY and CDR2 as SMNVEV (reference sequence). The CDR3 is 13 residues long. Trimming pared 2 bases from V and 4 bases from J, leaving 6 bases between. The DNA for the CDR3 is TGTGCCAGCAGTTTAAGACAGAATCAGCCCCAGCATTTT. Protein product: CASSLRQNQPQHF.

This sequence joins TRBV11-2 and TRBJ2-3; 7 nucleotides agree with TRBD1. The germline gives CDR1 SGHAT, CDR2 FQNNGV. The V segment lost 1 base and the J segment 3 bases; nucleotides outside the gene matches: 4. The length of the CDR3 is 15 residues. The CDR3 nucleotides read TGTGCCAGCAGCTTAGCACAGGGGATGACAGATACGCAGTATTTT. Protein sequence: CASSLAQGMTDTQYF.

The CDR3 sequence is CASSPGHINQPQHF. CDR3 DNA: TGTGCCAGCAGCCCAGGACACATCAATCAGCCCCAGCATTTT. The gene calls are TRBV7-8 and TRBJ1-5; D may be TRBD1 (5 bases). Germline CDR1 is SGHVS and CDR2 is FQNEAQ. This CDR3 has 14 residues. V was pared by 5 bases and J by 3 bases, with 11 bases between.

V gene TRBV6-1 combines with J gene TRBJ1-5, with 9 bases aligning to TRBD1. The CDR3 extends over 15 amino acids. V was pared by 1 base and J by 7 bases, with 5 bases of the junction left unmatched. Germline loops: CDR1 MNHNS, CDR2 SASEGT. CDR3 bases: TGTGCCAGCAGTGAAGGGGGGACAGGGTGGCAGCCCCAGCATTTT. Amino acid sequence: CASSEGGTGWQPQHF.